Listed below are T cell receptor beta chains from one sample, sequenced in a study of T cell responses to AZD1222 COVID-19 vaccine. Produced via immunoSEQ multiplex PCR; TCRdb's table is partial and in-frame only. Of around 130,000 clones listed, around nine tenths are singletons. The material was peripheral blood, obtained on day 0 of AZD1222 vaccination. These receptors were taken from an adult in good health. Both conserved end residues are part of each CDR3. The order of the fields is CDR3 protein, CDR3 DNA, J gene, V gene, D gene, clone size. D genes are given only for firm matches. Clone size is given for some rows only: seen once, a few or many times, or a class if the clone is expanded.

CASSQGTGGYNEQFF | TGTGCCAGCAGCCAGGGGACAGGGGGCTACAATGAGCAGTTCTTC | TRBJ2-1 | TRBV11-3 | TRBD1 | -
CASSQKTFNSNQPQHF | TGTGCCAGCAGCCAGAAGACATTCAATAGCAATCAGCCCCAGCATTTT | TRBJ1-5 | TRBV14 | - | -
CAWSVRDLDSYEQYF | TGTGCCTGGAGTGTTCGGGACCTCGACTCCTACGAGCAGTACTTC | TRBJ2-7 | TRBV30 | - | -
CASSFVAGVRRDNEQFF | TGTGCCAGCAGTTTTGTGGCGGGGGTTCGAAGGGACAATGAGCAGTTCTTC | TRBJ2-1 | TRBV28 | TRBD2 | once
CASSNGTGAGSPLHF | TGCGCCAGCAGCAACGGGACAGGGGCTGGGTCACCCCTCCACTTT | TRBJ1-6 | TRBV5-1 | TRBD1 | once
CASSSHPADGTQYF | TGCGCCAGCAGCTCCCACCCCGCCGACGGAACGCAGTATTTT | TRBJ2-3 | TRBV5-1 | - | -
CASSPRAATYEQYF | TGTGCCAGCAGCCCCCGTGCGGCGACCTACGAGCAGTACTTC | TRBJ2-7 | TRBV11-3 | - | -
CASSTSGGHSYEQYF | TGTGCCAGCAGTACCAGCGGGGGCCACTCCTACGAGCAGTACTTC | TRBJ2-7 | TRBV2 | TRBD2 | once
CASSYSMGLGNTIYF | TGTGCCAGCAGTTACTCGATGGGGTTGGGAAACACCATATATTTT | TRBJ1-3 | TRBV6-5 | - | -
CASSPLGPRYEQYF | TGTGCCAGCAGCCCCCTGGGACCCCGATACGAGCAGTACTTC | TRBJ2-7 | TRBV5-5 | - | few
CASSLTSNNEQFF | TGTGCCAGCAGCTTAACTAGCAACAATGAGCAGTTCTTC | TRBJ2-1 | TRBV11-1 | - | -
CASRQRGNTEAFF | TGTGCCAGTAGGCAAAGGGGGAACACTGAAGCTTTCTTT | TRBJ1-1 | TRBV19 | - | -
CASRATEINNQPQHF | TGCGCCAGCAGGGCGACAGAGATAAACAATCAGCCCCAGCATTTT | TRBJ1-5 | TRBV23-1 | - | -
CASLSPGAAEQFF | TGTGCCAGCCTTTCGCCGGGGGCGGCTGAGCAGTTCTTC | TRBJ2-1 | TRBV6-5 | - | -
CASSYTTGRSNQPQHF | TGTGCCAGCAGTTATACAACCGGGAGAAGCAATCAGCCCCAGCATTTT | TRBJ1-5 | TRBV6-2/TRBV6-3 | - | -
CASRPNRRTDLYEQYF | TGTGCCAGCAGACCAAATAGGAGGACAGACCTCTACGAGCAGTACTTC | TRBJ2-7 | TRBV11-3 | - | -
CAWSVLRGGGYNEQFF | TGTGCCTGGAGTGTACTCCGAGGCGGGGGATACAATGAGCAGTTCTTC | TRBJ2-1 | TRBV30 | TRBD2 | -
CASRNAGQETQYF | TGCGCCAGCCGAAACGCAGGGCAAGAGACCCAGTACTTC | TRBJ2-5 | TRBV5-1 | - | -
CASSVGRANYGYTF | TGTGCCAGCAGCGTGGGCAGGGCTAACTATGGCTACACCTTC | TRBJ1-2 | TRBV2 | - | -
CASSPTSTGNEQFF | TGTGCCAGTAGTCCTACCTCGACAGGGAATGAGCAGTTCTTC | TRBJ2-1 | TRBV19 | TRBD1 | -
CASSSHNNRPEAFF | TGTGCCAGCAGTTCACACAACAACAGGCCTGAAGCTTTCTTT | TRBJ1-1 | TRBV6-5 | - | -
CASSLVGGLPSNYGYTF | TGCGCCAGCAGCTTGGTGGGAGGTCTCCCTTCTAACTATGGCTACACCTTC | TRBJ1-2 | TRBV5-1 | - | -
CAGRQAVYGYTF | TGTGCGGGGAGACAGGCTGTTTATGGCTACACCTTC | TRBJ1-2 | TRBV19 | - | -
CASSRGQAYEQYF | TGTGCCAGCAGTAGGGGACAAGCCTACGAGCAGTACTTC | TRBJ2-7 | TRBV27 | - | -
CASSYGVGEKLFF | TGTGCCAGCAGTTACGGAGTGGGGGAAAAACTGTTTTTT | TRBJ1-4 | TRBV6-5 | - | -
CASSEEEGTGNTIYF | TGTGCCAGCAGTGAAGAGGAGGGTACTGGAAACACCATATATTTT | TRBJ1-3 | TRBV6-1 | - | few